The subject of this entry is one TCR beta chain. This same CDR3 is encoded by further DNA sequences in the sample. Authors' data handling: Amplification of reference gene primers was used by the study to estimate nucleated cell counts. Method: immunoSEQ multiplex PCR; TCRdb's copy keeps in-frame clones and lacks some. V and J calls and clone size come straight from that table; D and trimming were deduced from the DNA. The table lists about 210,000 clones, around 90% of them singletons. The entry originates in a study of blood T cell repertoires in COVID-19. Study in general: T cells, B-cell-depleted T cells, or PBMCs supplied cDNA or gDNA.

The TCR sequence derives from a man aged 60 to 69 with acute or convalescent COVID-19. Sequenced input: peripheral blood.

The CDR3 region is CASSPLGLADYEQYF. The DNA of the CDR3 is TGTGCCAGCTCACCACTGGGACTAGCGGATTACGAGCAGTACTTC. V usage is TRBV18 and J usage is TRBJ2-7, with TRBD2 matching over 11 bases. CDR3 length: 15 amino acids. CDR1 and CDR2 from the germline V gene are KGHSH and LQKENI. After removal of 1 base from V and 4 bases from J, the junction contained 3 bases not matched to a gene.